The next 27 T cell receptor beta chains were all read from a single sample in a study of blood T cell repertoires in COVID-19. Profiling relied on immunoSEQ multiplex PCR, and the TCRdb table lists in-frame clones only, not all of them. The sample holds fewer than 45,000 clones; 85% are singletons and the top ten take approximately 15%. The specimen sequenced was peripheral blood. The receptors derive from a human donor in a cohort sampled during active COVID-19.

The CDR3 protein is CASSILSGGGRRHEQYF. DNA for the CDR3: TGTGCCAGCAGTATTCTCTCCGGGGGGGGGCGCCGCCACGAGCAGTACTTC. The V and J genes are TRBV6-2 or TRBV6-3 and TRBJ2-7, with 8 bases identical to TRBD2. V shed 5 bases and J 5 bases; nucleotides not matched to a gene: 17. CDR1 MNHEY and CDR2 SVGEGT come from the germline V gene. The CDR3 spans 17 residues.

The chain is built from TRBV3-1 (or the pseudogene TRBV3-2) and TRBJ1-1, with 7 bases lining up with TRBD1. V lost 7 bases, J lost 3 bases, and 11 bases stayed unmatched. The CDR3 contains 15 residues. Germline V gene data show CDR1 as LGHDT and CDR2 as YNNKEL (reference sequence). The CDR3 DNA reads as TGTGCCAGCACCCCGACAGGGCAAGTACACACTGAAGCTTTCTTT. Translation gives CASTPTGQVHTEAFF.

The V gene is TRBV30, the J gene TRBJ2-3, with a tentative D call TRBD1 (6 bases). V shed 0 bases and J shed 3 bases, with 13 bases lying between them. Germline CDR1 GTSNPN, CDR2 SVGIG (reference sequence). CDR3 length equals 15 residues. As DNA, the CDR3 is TGTGCCTGGAGTGTACGGTGGGGGACAACAGATACGCAGTATTTT. Translating it yields CAWSVRWGTTDTQYF.

The gene calls are TRBV3-1 (or the pseudogene TRBV3-2) and TRBJ1-5; tentatively, D is TRBD1 (6 bases). V was trimmed by 0 bases and J by 4 bases, leaving 10 bases between them. This CDR3 is 15 amino acids long. The germline V gene has CDR1 LGHDT and CDR2 YNNKEL (reference sequence). Written as DNA, the CDR3 is TGTGCCAGCAGCCAAGATATGGACAGAAATCAGCCCCAGCATTTT. It yields the protein CASSQDMDRNQPQHF.

The chain is built from TRBV11-1 and TRBJ2-1, with D possibly matching TRBD2 (5 bases). The CDR3 is 12 residues long. With 5 bases removed from V and 9 bases from J, the gap between germline ends came to 11 bases. Looked up from germline, CDR1 is SGHAT and CDR2 is FQDESV (reference sequence). In DNA, the CDR3 is TGTGCCAGCAGCCCCCCGCGGGTTGAGCAGTTCTTC. The encoded protein is CASSPPRVEQFF.

The chain couples TRBV7-2 to TRBJ1-5; 7 bases align to TRBD1. The germline V gene encodes CDR1 SGHTA and CDR2 FQGNSA. The CDR3 extends over 15 amino acids. The ends lost 8 bases at V and 3 bases at J; junction bases unmatched: 10. This chain's CDR3 is CASVPPGGPNQPQHF. The CDR3 DNA follows: TGTGCCAGCGTACCTCCAGGGGGACCCAATCAGCCCCAGCATTTT.

The chain links TRBV11-2 to TRBJ2-1; TRBD2 is a possible D gene (5 bases). Trimming removed 0 bases from V and 0 bases from J, with 12 bases in between. The CDR3 runs 17 residues. Germline loops: CDR1 SGHAT, CDR2 FQNNGV. In DNA form, the CDR3 reads TGTGCCAGCAGCTTAGATCTGGACTTGAGCTCCTACAATGAGCAGTTCTTC. Protein sequence: CASSLDLDLSSYNEQFF.

V and J are TRBV28 and TRBJ1-2; 9 bases fit TRBD1. J was trimmed by 7 bases and V by 2 bases; bases with no gene match: 5. The germline V gene has CDR1 MDHEN and CDR2 SYDVKM. CDR3 length equals 14 residues. The CDR3 DNA sequence: TGTGCCAGCAGTTTAACAGGGGGCGTGTTTGGCTACACCTTC. Protein sequence: CASSLTGGVFGYTF.

The CDR3 bases are TGTGCCAGCAGTTACTCACAGGGGGGAAGCTACGAGCAGTACTTC. This encodes CASSYSQGGSYEQYF. The J gene is TRBJ2-7, the V gene TRBV6-5; 8 nucleotides line up with TRBD1. V lost 0 bases to trimming and J lost 3 bases; unmatched junction nucleotides: 4. This CDR3 has 15 residues. Germline V gene sequence: CDR1 MNHEY, CDR2 SVGAGI.

V gene TRBV2 combines with J gene TRBJ1-6; 8 nucleotides agree with TRBD1. CDR1 and CDR2 (germline): SNHLY, FYNNEI. V was clipped by 0 bases and J by 5 bases; unmatched bases: 6. This CDR3 comprises 17 residues. The CDR3 sequence: CASSEARQGANNSPLHF. The CDR3 DNA sequence: TGTGCCAGCAGTGAAGCCCGGCAGGGGGCGAATAATTCACCCCTCCACTTT.

This sequence joins TRBV4-2 and TRBJ2-3; TRBD2 matches at 10 bases. This CDR3 comprises 16 residues. Trimming cost V 9 bases and J 0 bases; bases outside gene matches: 9. Germline CDR1 reads LGHNA; CDR2 reads YNFKEQ. This CDR3 is CASGPAGGLSTDTQYF. CDR3 nucleotide sequence: TGTGCCAGTGGGCCAGCGGGGGGGCTGAGCACAGATACGCAGTATTTT.

This rearrangement joins TRBV11-2 to TRBJ2-5; TRBD2 aligns across 11 bases. The length of the CDR3 is 17 residues. The ends lost 1 base at V and 1 base at J; junction bases unmatched: 5. Germline V gives CDR1 SGHAT, CDR2 FQNNGV. CDR3 bases: TGTGCCAGCAGCTTAGTCGCGCTAGCGGGGGGCCAAGAGACCCAGTACTTC. As protein: CASSLVALAGGQETQYF.

The V and J genes are TRBV5-1 and TRBJ2-7; 9 bases are a match to TRBD1. The germline CDR1 and CDR2 sequences are SGHRS and YFSETQ. Losses at the gene ends were 0 bases for V and 5 bases for J; bases not matched to a gene: 3. The CDR3 sequence is 14 residues long. The CDR3 nucleotides read TGCGCCAGCAGCTTGGGGGACAGGGTCAACGAGCAGTACTTC. Translated, it gives CASSLGDRVNEQYF.

The chain joins TRBV2 to TRBJ1-4, with D possibly being TRBD1 (5 bases). Deletions cut 7 bases from V and 16 bases from J, with 19 bases between. CDR1 is SNHLY, CDR2 FYNNEI, per germline. This CDR3 comprises 12 residues. The CDR3 spells CASKRQGQVWFF. In nucleotides, the CDR3 is TGTGCCAGCAAGAGGCAGGGCCAAGTGTGGTTTTTT.

The chain links TRBV19 to TRBJ2-4; unclear D gene. The CDR3 runs to 16 residues. With 4 bases removed from V and 0 bases from J, the gap between germline ends came to 13 bases. Germline CDR1 LNHDA, CDR2 SQIVND (reference sequence). CDR3 loop: CASSTFRSLAKNIQYF. DNA for the CDR3: TGTGCCAGTAGTACGTTCAGGTCGCTAGCCAAAAACATTCAGTACTTC.

This chain links TRBV11-3 with TRBJ2-7, with 8 bases aligning to TRBD2. Germline V CDR1 and CDR2: SGHNT, YENEEA. V lost 2 bases to trimming and J lost 2 bases; unmatched junction nucleotides: 8. This CDR3 contains 16 residues. The CDR3 DNA is TGTGCCAGCAGCTTATTGCGCGGGGGGCCCGCCTACGAGCAGTACTTC. This gives the protein CASSLLRGGPAYEQYF.

V is TRBV11-2 and J is TRBJ2-3; D gene ambiguous. V lost 3 bases, J lost 6 bases, and 7 bases lay in between. CDR1 and CDR2 from the germline V gene are SGHAT and FQNNGV. The CDR3 sequence is 12 residues long. CDR3 region: CASSLGYDTQYF. The CDR3 DNA reads as TGTGCCAGCAGCTTGGGCTATGATACGCAGTATTTT.

The V and J genes are TRBV2 and TRBJ1-2; D is undetermined. The germline gives CDR1 SNHLY, CDR2 FYNNEI. The V end was cut by 5 bases, the J end by 1 base, with 2 bases between. The CDR3 is made up of 11 amino acids. This CDR3 reads CASSLNYGYTF. The CDR3 bases are TGTGCCAGCAGTCTTAACTATGGCTACACCTTC.

The chain employs TRBV30 and TRBJ1-5, with a tentative D call TRBD1 (5 bases). This CDR3 has 13 amino acids. Trimming pared 0 bases from V and 4 bases from J, leaving 7 bases between. Germline V gene lookup returns CDR1 GTSNPN and CDR2 SVGIG (reference sequence). CDR3 sequence (DNA): TGTGCCTGGAGTGTTGACAGTAATCAGCCCCAGCATTTT. Amino acid sequence: CAWSVDSNQPQHF.

This chain joins TRBV2 and TRBJ1-5, with TRBD1 matching over 9 bases. The CDR3 contains 14 residues. V shed 5 bases and J 8 bases; nucleotides not matched to a gene: 7. Germline V gene data show CDR1 as SNHLY and CDR2 as FYNNEI. The DNA for the CDR3 is TGTGCCAGCAGTCCCGGGACAGGGAAAAAGCCCCAGCATTTT. It yields the protein CASSPGTGKKPQHF.

The gene calls are TRBV6-5 and TRBJ2-7, with 8 positions matching TRBD2. This CDR3 has 16 amino acids. Germline V gene sequence: CDR1 MNHEY, CDR2 SVGAGI. V lost 0 bases and J lost 4; bases outside the gene matches: 8. The CDR3 DNA reads as TGTGCCAGCAGTTACTCGAAGCGCGGGGGGCTTTACGAGCAGTACTTC. Translating it yields CASSYSKRGGLYEQYF.

The chain joins TRBV11-1 to TRBJ2-3, with a possible D match to TRBD2 (6 bases). Germline lookup yields CDR1 SGHAT and CDR2 FQDESV (reference sequence). Trimming stripped 8 bases from V and 0 bases from J, with 9 bases between. This CDR3 contains 13 residues. The CDR3 loop reads CASGGSSTDTQYF. CDR3 in DNA: TGTGCCAGCGGGGGGTCTAGCACAGATACGCAGTATTTT.

V and J are TRBV7-8 and TRBJ1-4; 7 nucleotides match TRBD1. The trim removed 5 bases at V and 6 bases at J, leaving 15 bases unmatched. Germline CDR1 SGHVS, CDR2 FQNEAQ. This CDR3 contains 17 residues. The CDR3 spells CASSIDRASIIDEKLFF. The CDR3 region has the DNA TGTGCCAGCAGCATAGACAGGGCATCAATAATCGATGAAAAACTGTTTTTT.

V and J are TRBV27 and TRBJ1-1, with 7 bases fitting TRBD1. CDR3 length equals 13 residues. J was trimmed by 5 bases and V by 5 bases; bases with no gene match: 5. Per germline, CDR1 MNHEY and CDR2 SMNVEV (reference sequence). The CDR3 is CASSKTGTTEAFF. In nucleotides, the CDR3 is TGTGCCAGCAGTAAGACAGGGACGACTGAAGCTTTCTTT.

The chain joins TRBV6-5 to TRBJ2-3, with a tentative D call TRBD2 (6 bases). Trimming left V 7 bases short and J 7 bases short, with 18 bases between. CDR1 MNHEY and CDR2 SVGAGI come from the germline V gene. The CDR3 loop spans 14 amino acids. In nucleotides, the CDR3 is TGTGCCAGCACCCCTCGGCCCCGGGGGAATACGCAGTATTTT. It yields the protein CASTPRPRGNTQYF.

This clone was seen only a few times. CDR3: CASSVVDRGEQYF. The CDR3 coding sequence is TGTGCCAGCAGCGTAGTGGACAGGGGCGAGCAGTACTTC. The chain recombines TRBV9 with TRBJ2-7; 9 positions match TRBD1. The CDR3 is made up of 13 amino acids. Germline CDR1 SGDLS, CDR2 YYNGEE. Losses at the gene ends were 0 bases for V and 6 bases for J; bases not matched to a gene: 1. Variable domain in full (rest from reference TRBV9 and TRBJ2-7): DSGVTQTPKHLITATGQRVTLRCSPRSGDLSVYWYQQSLDQGLQFLIQYYNGEERAKGNILERFSAQQFPDLHSELNLSSLELGDSALYFCASSVVDRGEQYFGPGTRLTVT.

CDR3: CASSLTGTMGGGEQYF. CDR3 coding DNA: TGTGCCAGCTCGTTGACAGGAACGATGGGCGGGGGTGAGCAGTACTTC. J is TRBJ2-7 and V is TRBV28; D possibly corresponds to TRBD2 (7 bases). Trimming pared 8 bases from V and 7 bases from J, leaving 27 bases between. Germline lookup yields CDR1 MDHEN and CDR2 SYDVKM. The CDR3 is made up of 16 amino acids. The full variable domain, rest sourced from reference TRBV28 and TRBJ2-7, is DVKVTQSSRYLVKRTGEKVFLECVQDMDHENMFWYRQDPGLGLRLIYFSYDVKMKEKGDIPEGYSVSREKKERFSLILESASTNQTSMYLCASSLTGTMGGGEQYFGPGTRLTVT.